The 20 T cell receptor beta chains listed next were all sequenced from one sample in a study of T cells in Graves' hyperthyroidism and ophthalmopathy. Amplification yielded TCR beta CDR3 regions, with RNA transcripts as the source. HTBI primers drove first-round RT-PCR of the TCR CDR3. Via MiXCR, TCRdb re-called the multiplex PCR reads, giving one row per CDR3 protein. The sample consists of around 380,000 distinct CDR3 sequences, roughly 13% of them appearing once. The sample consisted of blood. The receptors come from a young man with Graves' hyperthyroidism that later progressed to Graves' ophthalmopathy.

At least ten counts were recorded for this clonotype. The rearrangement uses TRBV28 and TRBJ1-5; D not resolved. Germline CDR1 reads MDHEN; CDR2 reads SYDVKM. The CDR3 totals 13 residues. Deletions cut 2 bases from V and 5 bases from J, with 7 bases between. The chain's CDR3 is CASSLQVDQPQHF. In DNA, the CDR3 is TGTGCCAGCAGTTTACAAGTAGATCAGCCCCAGCATTTT.

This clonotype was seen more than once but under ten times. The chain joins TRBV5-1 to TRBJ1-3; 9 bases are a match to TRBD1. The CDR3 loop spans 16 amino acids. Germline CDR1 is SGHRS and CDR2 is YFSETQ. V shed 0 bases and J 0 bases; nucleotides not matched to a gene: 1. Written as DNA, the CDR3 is TGCGCCAGCAGCTTGGTGGGACAGGGCTCTGGAAACACCATATATTTT. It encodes CASSLVGQGSGNTIYF.

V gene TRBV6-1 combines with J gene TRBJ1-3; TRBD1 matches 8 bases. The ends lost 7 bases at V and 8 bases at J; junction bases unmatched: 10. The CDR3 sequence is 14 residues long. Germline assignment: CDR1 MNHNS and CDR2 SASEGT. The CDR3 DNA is TGTGCCAGCAAATCGACAGGGGACTTCCACACCATATATTTT. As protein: CASKSTGDFHTIYF.

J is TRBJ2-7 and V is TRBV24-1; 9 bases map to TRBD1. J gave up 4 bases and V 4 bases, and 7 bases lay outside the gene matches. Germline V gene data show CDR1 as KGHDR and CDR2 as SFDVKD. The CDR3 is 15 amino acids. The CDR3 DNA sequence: TGTGCCACCAGTGAGAGGGACAGGGATTTTTACGAGCAGTACTTC. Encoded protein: CATSERDRDFYEQYF.

The CDR3 here is CASSEYMGLGSPLHF. CDR3 bases: TGTGCCAGCAGTGAATATATGGGTTTAGGATCACCCCTCCACTTT. The gene calls are TRBV25-1 and TRBJ1-6, with D uncertain. This CDR3 has 15 residues. The germline V gene has CDR1 MGHDK and CDR2 SYGVNS. The V gene lost 0 bases and the J gene lost 10 bases, with 13 bases spanning the gap.

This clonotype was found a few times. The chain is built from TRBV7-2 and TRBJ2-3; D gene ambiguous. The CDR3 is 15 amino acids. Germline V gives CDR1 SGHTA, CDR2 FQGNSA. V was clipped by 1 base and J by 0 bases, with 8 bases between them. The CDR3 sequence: CASSLVVASTDTQYF. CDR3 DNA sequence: TGTGCCAGCAGCTTAGTAGTGGCTAGCACAGATACGCAGTATTTT.

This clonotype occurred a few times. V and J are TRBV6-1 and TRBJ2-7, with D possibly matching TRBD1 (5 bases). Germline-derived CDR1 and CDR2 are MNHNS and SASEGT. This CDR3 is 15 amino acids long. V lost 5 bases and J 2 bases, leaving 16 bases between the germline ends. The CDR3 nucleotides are TGTGCCAGCAGTCTCAAGGTGGGGCCGACCTACGAGCAGTACTTC. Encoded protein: CASSLKVGPTYEQYF.

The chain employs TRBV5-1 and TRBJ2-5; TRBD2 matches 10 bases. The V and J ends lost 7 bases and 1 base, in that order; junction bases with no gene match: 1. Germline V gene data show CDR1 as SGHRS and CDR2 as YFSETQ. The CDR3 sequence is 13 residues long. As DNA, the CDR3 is TGCGCCAGCCAGCGGGGGGGCCAAGAGACCCAGTACTTC. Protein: CASQRGGQETQYF.

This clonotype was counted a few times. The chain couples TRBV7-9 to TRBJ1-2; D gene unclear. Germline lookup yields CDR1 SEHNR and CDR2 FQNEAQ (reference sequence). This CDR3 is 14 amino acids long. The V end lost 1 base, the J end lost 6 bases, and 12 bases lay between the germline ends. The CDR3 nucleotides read TGTGCCAGCAGCTTAGTCCTGGAAAGGCATGGCTACACCTTC. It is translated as CASSLVLERHGYTF.

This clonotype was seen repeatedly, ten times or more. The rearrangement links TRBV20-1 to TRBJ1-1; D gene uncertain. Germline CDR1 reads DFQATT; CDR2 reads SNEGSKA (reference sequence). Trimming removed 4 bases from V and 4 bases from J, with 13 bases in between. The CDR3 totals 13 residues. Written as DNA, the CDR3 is TGCAGTGCTACAGCGTGGTCGGGCACTGAAGCTTTCTTT. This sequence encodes CSATAWSGTEAFF.

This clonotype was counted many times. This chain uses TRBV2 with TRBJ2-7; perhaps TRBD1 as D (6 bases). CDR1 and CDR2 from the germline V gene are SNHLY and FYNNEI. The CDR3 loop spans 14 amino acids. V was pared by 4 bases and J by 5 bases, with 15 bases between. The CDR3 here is CASSGPRGTHEQYF. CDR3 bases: TGTGCCAGCAGTGGTCCCAGGGGAACCCACGAGCAGTACTTC.

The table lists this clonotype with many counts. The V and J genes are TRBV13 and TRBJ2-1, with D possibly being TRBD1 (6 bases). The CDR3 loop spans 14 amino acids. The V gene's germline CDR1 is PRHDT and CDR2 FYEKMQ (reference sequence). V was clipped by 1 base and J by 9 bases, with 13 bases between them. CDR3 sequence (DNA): TGTGCCAGCAGCTTAGCTTTCAGGGGCGGTGAGCAGTTCTTC. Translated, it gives CASSLAFRGGEQFF.

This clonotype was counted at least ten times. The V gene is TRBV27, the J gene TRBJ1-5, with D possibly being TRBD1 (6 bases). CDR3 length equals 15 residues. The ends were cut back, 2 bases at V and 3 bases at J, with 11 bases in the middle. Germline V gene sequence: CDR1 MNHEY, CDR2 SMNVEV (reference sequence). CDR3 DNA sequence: TGTGCCAGCAGTTTAAGGGGGGGGGACAATCAGCCCCAGCATTTT. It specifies CASSLRGGDNQPQHF.

In DNA form, the CDR3 reads TGTGCCAGCAGCACAACCTCGGCAGCTGTAGGCTACACCTTC. This encodes CASSTTSAAVGYTF. V usage is TRBV5-5 and J usage is TRBJ1-2; D remains unclear. Per the germline V gene, CDR1 is SGHKS and CDR2 is YYEKEE (reference sequence). V gave up 4 bases and J gave up 8 bases, with 18 bases separating them. CDR3 length equals 14 residues.

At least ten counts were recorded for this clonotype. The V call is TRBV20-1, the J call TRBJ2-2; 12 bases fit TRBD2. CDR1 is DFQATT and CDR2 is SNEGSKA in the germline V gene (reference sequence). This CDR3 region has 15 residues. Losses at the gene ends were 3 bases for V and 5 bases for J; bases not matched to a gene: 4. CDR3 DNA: TGCAGTGCTAGCCCTGGGACTAGCGGGACCGGGGAGCTGTTTTTT. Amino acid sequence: CSASPGTSGTGELFF.

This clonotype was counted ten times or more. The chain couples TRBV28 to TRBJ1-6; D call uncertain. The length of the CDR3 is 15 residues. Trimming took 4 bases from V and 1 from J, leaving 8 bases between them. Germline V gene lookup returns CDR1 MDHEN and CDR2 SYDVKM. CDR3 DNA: TGTGCCAGCAGTTCGTCGAGGTCCTATAATTCACCCCTCCACTTT. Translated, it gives CASSSSRSYNSPLHF. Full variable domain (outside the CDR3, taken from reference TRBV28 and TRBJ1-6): DVKVTQSSRYLVKRTGEKVFLECVQDMDHENMFWYRQDPGLGLRLIYFSYDVKMKEKGDIPEGYSVSREKKERFSLILESASTNQTSMYLCASSSSRSYNSPLHFGNGTRLTVT.

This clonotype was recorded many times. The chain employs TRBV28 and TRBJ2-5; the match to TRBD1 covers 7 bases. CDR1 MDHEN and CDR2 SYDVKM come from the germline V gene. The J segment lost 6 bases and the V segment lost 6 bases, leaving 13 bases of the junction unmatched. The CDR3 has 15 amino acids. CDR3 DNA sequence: TGTGCCAGCAGCCCCCCTCGACAGGGCCCCCAGACCCAGTACTTC. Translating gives CASSPPRQGPQTQYF.

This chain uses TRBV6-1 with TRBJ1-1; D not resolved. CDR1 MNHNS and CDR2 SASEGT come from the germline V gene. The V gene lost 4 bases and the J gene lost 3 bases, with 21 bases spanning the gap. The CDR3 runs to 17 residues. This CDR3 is CASSGPWWPLPDTEAFF. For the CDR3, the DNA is TGTGCCAGCAGTGGACCCTGGTGGCCTCTGCCTGACACTGAAGCTTTCTTT.

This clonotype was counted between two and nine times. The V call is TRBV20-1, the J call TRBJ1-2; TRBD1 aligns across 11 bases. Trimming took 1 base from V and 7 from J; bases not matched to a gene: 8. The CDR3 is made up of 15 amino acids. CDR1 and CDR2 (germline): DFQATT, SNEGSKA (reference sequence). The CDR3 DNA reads TGCAGTGCTAGAGCAAGTACCGGGACAGGGGGTGGCTACACCTTC. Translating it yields CSARASTGTGGGYTF.

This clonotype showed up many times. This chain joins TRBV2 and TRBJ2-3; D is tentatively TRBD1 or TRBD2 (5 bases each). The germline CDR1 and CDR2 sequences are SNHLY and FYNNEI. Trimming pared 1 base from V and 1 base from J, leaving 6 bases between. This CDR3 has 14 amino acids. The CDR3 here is CASSEGGGTDTQYF. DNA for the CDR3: TGTGCCAGCAGTGAAGGAGGGGGCACAGATACGCAGTATTTT.